A selection of T cell receptor beta chains follows, all from one sample in a study of OX40 agonist ivuxolimab in advanced cancers. Assay: immunoSEQ multiplex PCR; the TCRdb copy retains only in-frame clones and omits some. The repertoire holds about 120,000 clones, with 93% as singletons. Sequences were derived from CD4+ or CD8+ T cells sorted from blood, sampled in a trial of the OX40 agonist ivuxolimab. These receptors all stem from an adult with an advanced solid tumor such as melanoma, head and neck, liver or kidney cancer. The CDR3 runs from the conserved cysteine through the conserved F or W. A D gene is named only where the DNA matches it firmly. The size field is filled for only some rows; it gives once, few, many or a size class.

TRBV18	NA	NA	TRBJ2-7	TGTGCCAGCTCAGGGGACCGGACCTACGAGCAGTACTTC	CASSGDRTYEQYF
TRBV15	TRBD1	NA	TRBJ2-1	TGTGCCACCAGCAGAGTAAACAGGGGCGATGAGCAGTTCTTC	CATSRVNRGDEQFF
TRBV5-4	TRBD2	NA	TRBJ2-3	TGTGCCAGCAGTAGCGGGAGGGCCACAGATACGCAGTATTTT	CASSSGRATDTQYF
TRBV11-2	NA	once	TRBJ1-6	TGTGCCAGCAGCTCAACCGGAGGGGCCTATAATTCACCCCTCCACTTT	CASSSTGGAYNSPLHF
TRBV28	NA	once	TRBJ2-1	TGTGCCAGCCTCGAGGGGGGAACTAGAGTTTACAATGAGCAGTTCTTC	CASLEGGTRVYNEQFF
TRBV27	NA	NA	TRBJ2-7	TGTGCCAGCAGTTTTAACTCCGAGCAGTACTTC	CASSFNSEQYF
TRBV7-2	TRBD1	NA	TRBJ1-1	TGTGCCAGCAGCTCCGGACAGGGGCACACTGAAGCTTTCTTT	CASSSGQGHTEAFF
TRBV7-2	NA	NA	TRBJ2-7	TGTGCCAGCAGCTTATTAGGGGACCGGGACGAGCAGTACTTC	CASSLLGDRDEQYF
TRBV7-2	TRBD2	NA	TRBJ2-3	TGTGCCAGCAGCCGAGGACTAGCGGGAAGCACAGATACGCAGTATTTT	CASSRGLAGSTDTQYF
TRBV12-5	TRBD1	NA	TRBJ2-7	TGTGCTAGTGGGCGCCGGGACAGAATATCCTACGAGCAGTACTTC	CASGRRDRISYEQYF
TRBV28	TRBD1	NA	TRBJ2-4	TGTGCCAGCGGGGACAGGGTCAAAAACATTCAGTACTTC	CASGDRVKNIQYF
TRBV6-1	NA	NA	TRBJ2-3	TGTGCCAGCAGTGAAGTCGGCATTAGCACAGATACGCAGTATTTT	CASSEVGISTDTQYF
TRBV9	NA	NA	TRBJ1-3	TGTGCCAGCAGCGTAGGGGCAGCGAGCTCTGGAAACACCATATATTTT	CASSVGAASSGNTIYF
TRBV28	TRBD2	few	TRBJ2-7	TGTGCCAGCAAGGGACTAGCGGACAGCTACGAGCAGTACTTC	CASKGLADSYEQYF
TRBV28	NA	NA	TRBJ1-2	TGTGCCAGCACCCCTGGAACGAGGAATGGCTACACCTTC	CASTPGTRNGYTF
TRBV5-1	TRBD1	NA	TRBJ1-2	TGCGCCAGCAGCTTCTGGGACAGGGGGCTTGGCTACACCTTC	CASSFWDRGLGYTF